The present T cell receptor beta chain was sequenced within a study of T cells after yellow fever vaccination. General study findings and limits: Clones from primary vaccination mostly reappeared after the booster (about 97% CD4, just over 85% CD8). Abundant bulk-derived clonotypes could contaminate FACS-sorted repertoires. Weaker in magnitude, the secondary response showed a faster peak on day 5 versus 15.

The V end lost 5 bases, the J end lost 7 bases, and 27 bases lay between the germline ends. In germline, CDR1 is SGHTA, CDR2 FQGTGA. The CDR3 covers 17 residues. Template switching with 5'RACE generated the TCR cDNA and added a universal primer site and UMIs. Using its own MiXCR run on the 5' RACE reads, TCRdb lists one record per CDR3 protein. Of over 300,000 distinct CDR3 sequences in the sample, around 7% were seen once. This clonotype was seen a few times. Its target is unknown. This chain connects TRBV7-3 to TRBJ2-7; the D gene could be TRBD1 or TRBD2 (9 bases each). Here the sequenced sample was PBMCs, taken about 49 days after the first yellow fever vaccination. This receptor was obtained from a man younger than 35 who received the YFV17D yellow fever vaccine. In DNA, the CDR3 is TGTGCCAGCAGCGTACAGGGGGCTAGCGGGGCGTTTGTTGAGCAGTACTTC. This sequence encodes CASSVQGASGAFVEQYF.